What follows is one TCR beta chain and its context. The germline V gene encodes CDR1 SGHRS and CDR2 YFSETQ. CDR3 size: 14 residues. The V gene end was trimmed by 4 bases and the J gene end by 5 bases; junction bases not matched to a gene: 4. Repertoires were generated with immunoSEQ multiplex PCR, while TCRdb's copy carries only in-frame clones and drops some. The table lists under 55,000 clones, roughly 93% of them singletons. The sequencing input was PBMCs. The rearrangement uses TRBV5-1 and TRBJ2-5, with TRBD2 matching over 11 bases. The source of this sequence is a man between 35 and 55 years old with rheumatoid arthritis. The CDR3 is CASSPTSGVETQYF. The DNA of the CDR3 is TGCGCCAGCAGCCCGACTAGCGGGGTTGAGACCCAGTACTTC.